The T cell receptor (beta chain) under discussion was sequenced for a study of cytomegalovirus exposure and HLA in healthy donors. Study-wide context: From some 190 million T cells, an earlier analysis saw 110 million or so unique TCR beta sequences. Overall study findings and caveats: Presence/absence comparisons presumed near-even sequencing depth among donors.

The PCR used 60 Vbeta and 13 Jbeta primers. Data came from immunoSEQ multiplex PCR; TCRdb stores just in-frame clones and leaves some out. The sample contains around 100,000 clones, around three quarters of which appear only once. This clone was counted between two and nine times. Its antigen is as yet unknown. The source of this sequence is a woman under 30 in good health and CMV-seropositive. Sequenced sample: PBMCs.

The CDR3 sequence is CSAYQAYEQYF. In DNA, the CDR3 is TGCAGTGCATATCAGGCGTACGAGCAGTACTTC. This chain uses TRBV20-1 with TRBJ2-7; no definite D call. CDR3 size: 11 residues. Trimming removed 6 bases from V and 4 bases from J, with 10 bases in between. Germline V gene lookup returns CDR1 DFQATT and CDR2 SNEGSKA (reference sequence).